This TCR beta chain was obtained from a study of cytomegalovirus exposure and HLA in healthy donors. The CDR3 runs 15 residues. Germline V gene data show CDR1 as SGHTA and CDR2 as FQGNSA. The PCR had 60 Vbeta and 13 Jbeta primers. Data came from immunoSEQ multiplex PCR; TCRdb stores just in-frame clones and leaves some out. The sample records tens of thousands of clones, roughly 70% being singletons. Specimen: PBMCs. This TCR came from a woman between 50 and 59 years old in good health and CMV-seropositive. The rearrangement links TRBV7-2 to TRBJ2-5; tentative D call: TRBD1 (5 bases). The J call may be mistaken, given a closer DNA end match to TRBJ2-7. CDR3 loop: CASSSSRGRAYEQYF. CDR3 coding DNA: TGTGCCAGCAGCTCCTCTAGGGGTCGGGCCTACGAGCAGTACTTC.